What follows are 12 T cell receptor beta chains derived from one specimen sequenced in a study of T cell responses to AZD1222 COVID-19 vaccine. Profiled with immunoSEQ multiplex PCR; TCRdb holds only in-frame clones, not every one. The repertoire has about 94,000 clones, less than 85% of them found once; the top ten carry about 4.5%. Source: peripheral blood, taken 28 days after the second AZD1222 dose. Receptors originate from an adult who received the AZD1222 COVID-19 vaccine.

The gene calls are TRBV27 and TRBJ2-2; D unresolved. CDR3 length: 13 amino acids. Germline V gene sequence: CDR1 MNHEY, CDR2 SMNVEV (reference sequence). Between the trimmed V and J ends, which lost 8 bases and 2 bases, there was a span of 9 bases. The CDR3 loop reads CASGLGNTGELFF. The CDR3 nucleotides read TGTGCCAGCGGTCTGGGAAACACCGGGGAGCTGTTTTTT.

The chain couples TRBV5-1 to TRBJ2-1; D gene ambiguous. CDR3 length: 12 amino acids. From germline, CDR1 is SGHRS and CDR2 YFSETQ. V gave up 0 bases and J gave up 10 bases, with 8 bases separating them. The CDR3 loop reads CASSLGASEQFF. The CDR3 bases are TGCGCCAGCAGCTTGGGGGCGTCCGAGCAGTTCTTC.

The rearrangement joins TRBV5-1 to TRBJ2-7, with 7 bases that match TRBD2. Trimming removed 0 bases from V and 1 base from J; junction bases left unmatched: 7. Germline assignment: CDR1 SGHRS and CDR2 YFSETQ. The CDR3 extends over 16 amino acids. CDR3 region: CASSLEPAGKSYEQYF. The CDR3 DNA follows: TGCGCCAGCAGCTTGGAACCAGCGGGGAAATCCTACGAGCAGTACTTC. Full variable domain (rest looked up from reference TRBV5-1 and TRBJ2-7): KAGVTQTPRYLIKTRGQQVTLSCSPISGHRSVSWYQQTPGQGLQFLFEYFSETQRNKGNFPGRFSGRQFSNSRSEMNVSTLELGDSALYLCASSLEPAGKSYEQYFGPGTRLTVT.

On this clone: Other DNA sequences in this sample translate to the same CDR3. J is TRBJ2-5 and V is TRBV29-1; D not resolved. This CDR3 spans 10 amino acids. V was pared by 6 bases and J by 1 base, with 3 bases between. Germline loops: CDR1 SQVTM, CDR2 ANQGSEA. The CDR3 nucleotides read TGCAGCGTGGGCCAAGAGACCCAGTACTTC. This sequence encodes CSVGQETQYF. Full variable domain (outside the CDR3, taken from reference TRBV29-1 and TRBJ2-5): SAVISQKPSRDICQRGTSLTIQCQVDSQVTMMFWYRQQPGQSLTLIATANQGSEATYESGFVIDKFPISRPNLTFSTLTVSNMSPEDSSIYLCSVGQETQYFGPGTRLLVL.

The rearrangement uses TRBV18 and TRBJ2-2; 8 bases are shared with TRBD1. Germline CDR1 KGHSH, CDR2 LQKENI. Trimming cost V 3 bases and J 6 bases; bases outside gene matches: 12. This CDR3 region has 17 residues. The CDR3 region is CASSPEVGDRRAGELFF. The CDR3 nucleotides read TGTGCCAGCTCACCGGAAGTCGGGGACAGGAGGGCCGGGGAGCTGTTTTTT.

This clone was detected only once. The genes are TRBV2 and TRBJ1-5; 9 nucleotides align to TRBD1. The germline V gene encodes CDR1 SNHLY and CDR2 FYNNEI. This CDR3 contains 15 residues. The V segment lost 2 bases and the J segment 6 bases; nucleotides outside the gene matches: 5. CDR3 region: CASSESTGGPQPQHF. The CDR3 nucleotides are TGTGCCAGCAGTGAAAGTACAGGGGGCCCTCAGCCCCAGCATTTT.

CDR3 coding DNA: TGCGCCAGCAGCTTGCAGGGGTACTATGGCTACACCTTC. Translating gives CASSLQGYYGYTF. The gene calls are TRBV5-1 and TRBJ1-2; tentative D call: TRBD1 (6 bases). The CDR3 covers 13 residues. Germline CDR1 SGHRS, CDR2 YFSETQ. V was trimmed by 1 base and J by 3 bases, leaving 7 bases between them.

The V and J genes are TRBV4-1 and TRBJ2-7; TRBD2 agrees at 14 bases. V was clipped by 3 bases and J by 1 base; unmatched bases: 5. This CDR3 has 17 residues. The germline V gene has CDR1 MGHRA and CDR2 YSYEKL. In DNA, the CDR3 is TGCGCCAGCAGCCAGGGGGGGACTAGCGGGAGATCCTACGAGCAGTACTTC. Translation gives CASSQGGTSGRSYEQYF.

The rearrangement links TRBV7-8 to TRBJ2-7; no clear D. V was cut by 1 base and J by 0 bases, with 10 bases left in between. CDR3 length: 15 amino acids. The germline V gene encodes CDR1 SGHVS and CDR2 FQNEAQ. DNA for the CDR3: TGTGCCAGCAGCTTAGGACACGAAGCCTCCTACGAGCAGTACTTC. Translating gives CASSLGHEASYEQYF.

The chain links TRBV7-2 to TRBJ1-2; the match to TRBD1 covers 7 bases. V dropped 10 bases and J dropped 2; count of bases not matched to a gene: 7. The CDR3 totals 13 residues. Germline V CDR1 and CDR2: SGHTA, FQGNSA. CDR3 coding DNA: TGTGCCACCTTAGGGGGCATCAACTATGGCTACACCTTC. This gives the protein CATLGGINYGYTF.

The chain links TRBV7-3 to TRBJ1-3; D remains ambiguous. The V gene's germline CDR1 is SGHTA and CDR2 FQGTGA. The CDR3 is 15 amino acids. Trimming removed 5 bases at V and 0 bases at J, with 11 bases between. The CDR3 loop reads CASSPGGVSGNTIYF. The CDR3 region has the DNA TGTGCCAGCAGCCCGGGCGGCGTCTCTGGAAACACCATATATTTT.

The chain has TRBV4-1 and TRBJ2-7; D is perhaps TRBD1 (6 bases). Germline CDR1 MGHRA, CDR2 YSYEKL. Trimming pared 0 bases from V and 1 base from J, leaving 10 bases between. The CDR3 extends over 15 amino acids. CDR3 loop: CASSQEWTASYEQYF. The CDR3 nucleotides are TGCGCCAGCAGCCAAGAATGGACAGCATCCTACGAGCAGTACTTC.